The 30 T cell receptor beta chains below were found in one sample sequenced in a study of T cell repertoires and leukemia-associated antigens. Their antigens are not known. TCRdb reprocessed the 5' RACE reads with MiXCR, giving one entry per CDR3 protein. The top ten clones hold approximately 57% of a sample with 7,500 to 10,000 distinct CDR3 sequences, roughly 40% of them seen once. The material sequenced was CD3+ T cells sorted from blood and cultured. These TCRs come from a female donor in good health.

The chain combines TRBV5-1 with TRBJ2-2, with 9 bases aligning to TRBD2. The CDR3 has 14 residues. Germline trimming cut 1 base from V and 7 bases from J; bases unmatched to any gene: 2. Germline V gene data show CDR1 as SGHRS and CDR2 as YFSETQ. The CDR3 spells CASSLQREVGELFF. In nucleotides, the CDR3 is TGCGCCAGCAGCTTGCAGCGGGAGGTCGGGGAGCTGTTTTTT.

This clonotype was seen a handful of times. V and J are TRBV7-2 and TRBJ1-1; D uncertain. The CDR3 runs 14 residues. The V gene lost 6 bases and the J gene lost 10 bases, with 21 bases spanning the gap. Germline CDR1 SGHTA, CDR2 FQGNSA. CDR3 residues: CASRTREGGVRAFF. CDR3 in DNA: TGTGCCAGCAGGACCCGGGAGGGAGGAGTGAGAGCTTTCTTT.

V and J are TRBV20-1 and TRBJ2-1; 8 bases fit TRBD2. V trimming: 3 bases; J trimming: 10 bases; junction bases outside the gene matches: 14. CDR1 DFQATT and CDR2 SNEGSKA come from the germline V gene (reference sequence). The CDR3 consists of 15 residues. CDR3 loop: CSASGSRAGLGEQFF. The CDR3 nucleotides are TGCAGTGCTAGCGGTTCTAGGGCGGGACTAGGGGAGCAGTTCTTC.

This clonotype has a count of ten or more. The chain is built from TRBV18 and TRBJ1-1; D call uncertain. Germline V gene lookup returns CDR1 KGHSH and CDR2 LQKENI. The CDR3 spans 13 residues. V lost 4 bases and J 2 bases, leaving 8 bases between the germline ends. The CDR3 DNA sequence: TGTGCCAGCTCACGCGATGAAAACACTGAAGCTTTCTTT. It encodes CASSRDENTEAFF.

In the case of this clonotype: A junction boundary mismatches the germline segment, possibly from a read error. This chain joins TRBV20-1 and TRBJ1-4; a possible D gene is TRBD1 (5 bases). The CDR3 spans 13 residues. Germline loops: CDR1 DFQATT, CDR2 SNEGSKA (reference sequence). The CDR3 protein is CGARVQGNEKLFF. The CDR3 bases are TGCGGTGCTAGAGTCCAGGGAAATGAAAAACTGTTTTTT.

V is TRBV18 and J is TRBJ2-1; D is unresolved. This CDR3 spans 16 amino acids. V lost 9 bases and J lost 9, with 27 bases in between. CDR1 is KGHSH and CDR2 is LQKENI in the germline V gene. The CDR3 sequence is CASSPTLRSLDTEQFF. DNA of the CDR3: TGTGCCAGTTCCCCCACCCTGCGGAGTCTTGACACTGAGCAGTTCTTC.

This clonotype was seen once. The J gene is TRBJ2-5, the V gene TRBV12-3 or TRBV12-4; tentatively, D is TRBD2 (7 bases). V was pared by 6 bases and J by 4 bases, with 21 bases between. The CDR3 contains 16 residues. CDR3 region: CASRKGGGRGGETQYF. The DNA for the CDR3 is TGTGCCAGCAGAAAAGGGGGGGGCCGCGGTGGAGAGACCCAGTACTTC.

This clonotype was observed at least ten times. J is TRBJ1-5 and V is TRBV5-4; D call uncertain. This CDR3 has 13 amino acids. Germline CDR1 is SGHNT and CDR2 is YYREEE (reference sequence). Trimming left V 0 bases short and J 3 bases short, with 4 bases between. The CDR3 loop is CASSLGDNQPQHF. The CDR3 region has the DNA TGTGCCAGCAGCTTGGGGGACAATCAGCCCCAGCATTTT.

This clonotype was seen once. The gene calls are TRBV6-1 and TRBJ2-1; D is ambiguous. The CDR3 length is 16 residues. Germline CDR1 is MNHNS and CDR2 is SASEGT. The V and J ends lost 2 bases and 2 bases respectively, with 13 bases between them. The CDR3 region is CASSERTDVAYNEQFF. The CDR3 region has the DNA TGTGCCAGCAGTGAAAGGACGGACGTGGCCTACAATGAGCAGTTCTTC.

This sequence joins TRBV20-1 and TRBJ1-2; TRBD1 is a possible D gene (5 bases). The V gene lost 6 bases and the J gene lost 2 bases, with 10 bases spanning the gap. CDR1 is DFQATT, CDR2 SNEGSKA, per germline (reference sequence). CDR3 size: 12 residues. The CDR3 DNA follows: TGCAGTGCCCCCGACAGCAACTATGGCTACACCTTC. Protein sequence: CSAPDSNYGYTF.

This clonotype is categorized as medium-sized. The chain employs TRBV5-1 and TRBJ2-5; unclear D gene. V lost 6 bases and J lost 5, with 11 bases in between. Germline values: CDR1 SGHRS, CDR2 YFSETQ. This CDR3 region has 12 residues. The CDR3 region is CASMGISETQYF. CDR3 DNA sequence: TGCGCCAGCATGGGGATCTCGGAGACCCAGTACTTC.

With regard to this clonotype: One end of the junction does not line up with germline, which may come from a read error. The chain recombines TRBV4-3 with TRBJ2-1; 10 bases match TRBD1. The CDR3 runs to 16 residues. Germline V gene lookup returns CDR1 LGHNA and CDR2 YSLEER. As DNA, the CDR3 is TGCGCCAGCAGCCAAGTCGACAGGGGGCGGGTCAATGAGCGGTTCTTC. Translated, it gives CASSQVDRGRVNERFF.

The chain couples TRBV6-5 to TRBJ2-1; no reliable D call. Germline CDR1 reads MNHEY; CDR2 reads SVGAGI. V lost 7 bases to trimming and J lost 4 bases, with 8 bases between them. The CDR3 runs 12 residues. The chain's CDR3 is CASKGDYNEQFF. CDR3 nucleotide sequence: TGTGCCAGCAAAGGAGATTACAATGAGCAGTTCTTC.

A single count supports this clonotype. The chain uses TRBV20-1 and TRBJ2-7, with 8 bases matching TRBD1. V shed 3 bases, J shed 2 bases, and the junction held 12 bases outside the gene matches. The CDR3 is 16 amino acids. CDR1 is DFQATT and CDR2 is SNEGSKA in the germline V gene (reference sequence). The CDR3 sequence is CSARDILWGQAYEQYF. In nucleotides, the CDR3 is TGCAGTGCTAGGGACATATTGTGGGGACAGGCCTACGAGCAGTACTTC.

In DNA, the CDR3 is TGTGCCAGCAGCCCGACGGTTGAGCAGTTCTTC. It encodes CASSPTVEQFF. The V gene is TRBV7-8, the J gene TRBJ2-1; D not resolved. The CDR3 loop spans 11 amino acids. Trimming took 5 bases from V and 9 from J, leaving 8 bases between them. Germline lookup yields CDR1 SGHVS and CDR2 FQNEAQ.

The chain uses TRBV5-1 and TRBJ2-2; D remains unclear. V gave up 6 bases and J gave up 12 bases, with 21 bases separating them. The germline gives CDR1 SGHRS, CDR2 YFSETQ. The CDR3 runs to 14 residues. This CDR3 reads CASTEYNWKHKLFF. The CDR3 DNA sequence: TGCGCCAGCACCGAATACAACTGGAAACACAAGCTGTTTTTT.

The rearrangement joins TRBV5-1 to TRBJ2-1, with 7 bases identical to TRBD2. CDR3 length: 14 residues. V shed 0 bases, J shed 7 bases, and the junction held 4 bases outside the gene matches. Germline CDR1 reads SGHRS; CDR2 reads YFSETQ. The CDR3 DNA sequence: TGCGCCAGCAGCTTGGAAAGCGGGATGAATGAGCAGTTCTTC. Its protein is CASSLESGMNEQFF.

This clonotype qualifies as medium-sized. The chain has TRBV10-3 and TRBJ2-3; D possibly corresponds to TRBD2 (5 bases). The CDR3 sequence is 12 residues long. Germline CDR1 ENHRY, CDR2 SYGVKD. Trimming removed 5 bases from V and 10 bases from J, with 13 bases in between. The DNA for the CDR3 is TGTGCCATCAGTCCGGCCGGGGATGCGCAGTATTTT. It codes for CAISPAGDAQYF.

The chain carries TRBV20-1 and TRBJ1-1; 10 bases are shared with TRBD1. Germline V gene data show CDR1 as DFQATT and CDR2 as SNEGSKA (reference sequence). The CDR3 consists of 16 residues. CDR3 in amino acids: CSVTRGDRGMNTEAFF. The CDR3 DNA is TGCAGCGTCACCCGGGGGGACAGGGGCATGAACACTGAAGCTTTCTTT.

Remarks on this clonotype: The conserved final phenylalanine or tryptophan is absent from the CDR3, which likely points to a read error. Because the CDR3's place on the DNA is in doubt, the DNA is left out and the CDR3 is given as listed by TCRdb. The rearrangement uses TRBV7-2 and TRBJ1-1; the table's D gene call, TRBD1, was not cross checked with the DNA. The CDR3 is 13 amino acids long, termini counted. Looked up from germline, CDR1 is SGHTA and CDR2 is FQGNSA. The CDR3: CASSLGGTGFASL.

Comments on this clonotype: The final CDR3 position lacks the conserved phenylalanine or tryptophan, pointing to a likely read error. CDR3 nucleotide sequence: TGCGCCAGCAGTCGGGACTGGGGAAGATCAGAGATCCAGTACCTC. Protein product: CASSRDWGRSEIQYL. J is TRBJ2-5 and V is TRBV5-1; D is possibly TRBD2 (6 bases). CDR1 SGHRS and CDR2 YFSETQ come from the germline V gene. This CDR3 spans 15 amino acids.

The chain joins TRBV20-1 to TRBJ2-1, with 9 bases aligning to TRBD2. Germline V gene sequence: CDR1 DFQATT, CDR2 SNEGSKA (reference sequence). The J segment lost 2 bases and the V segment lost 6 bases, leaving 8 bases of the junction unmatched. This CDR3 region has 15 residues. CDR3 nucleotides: TGCAGTGCCATCTCAGCGGGAGGACCCTACAATGAGCAGTTCTTC. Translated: CSAISAGGPYNEQFF.

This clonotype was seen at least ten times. This chain's CDR3 is CSAIGVGRGNNQPQHF. DNA of the CDR3: TGCAGTGCTATAGGGGTGGGCAGGGGAAACAATCAGCCCCAGCATTTT. The V gene is TRBV20-1, the J gene TRBJ1-5; TRBD1 might be the D (6 bases). Looked up from germline, CDR1 is DFQATT and CDR2 is SNEGSKA (reference sequence). V was cut by 4 bases and J by 3 bases, with 19 bases left in between. The CDR3 contains 16 residues.

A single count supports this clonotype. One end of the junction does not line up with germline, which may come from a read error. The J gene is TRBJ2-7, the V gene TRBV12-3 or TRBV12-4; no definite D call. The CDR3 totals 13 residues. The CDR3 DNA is TGTGCCGGCAGTTTAGGTCAATCCTACGAGCAGTACTTC. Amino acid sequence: CAGSLGQSYEQYF.

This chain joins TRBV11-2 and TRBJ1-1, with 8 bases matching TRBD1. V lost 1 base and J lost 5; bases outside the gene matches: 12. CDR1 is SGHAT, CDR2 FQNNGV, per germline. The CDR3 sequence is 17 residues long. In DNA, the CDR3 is TGTGCCAGCAGCTTAGCGACCTTGACAGGGGAGAGAACTGAAGCTTTCTTT. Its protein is CASSLATLTGERTEAFF.

CDR3 sequence: CSARTTGSAEAFF. Here the CDR3 DNA reads TGCAGTGCTAGGACGACAGGGTCAGCTGAAGCTTTCTTT. The rearrangement joins TRBV20-1 to TRBJ1-1, with 7 positions matching TRBD1. V gave up 3 bases and J gave up 6 bases; unmatched junction bases: 7. The CDR3 totals 13 residues. The germline gives CDR1 DFQATT, CDR2 SNEGSKA (reference sequence).

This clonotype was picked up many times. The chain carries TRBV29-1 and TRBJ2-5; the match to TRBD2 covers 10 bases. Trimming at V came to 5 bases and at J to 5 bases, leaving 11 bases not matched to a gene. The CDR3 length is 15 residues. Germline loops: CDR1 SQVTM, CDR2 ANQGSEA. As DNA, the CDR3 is TGCAGCGTTAACCTAAGCGGGAGGGCCGGGGAGACCCAGTACTTC. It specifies CSVNLSGRAGETQYF.

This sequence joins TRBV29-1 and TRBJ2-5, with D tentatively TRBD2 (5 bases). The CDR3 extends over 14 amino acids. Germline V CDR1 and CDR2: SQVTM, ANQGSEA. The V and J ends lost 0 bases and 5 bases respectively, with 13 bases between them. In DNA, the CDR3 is TGCAGCGTTGAAGATTCGGGATCGGGGGAGACCCAGTACTTC. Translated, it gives CSVEDSGSGETQYF.

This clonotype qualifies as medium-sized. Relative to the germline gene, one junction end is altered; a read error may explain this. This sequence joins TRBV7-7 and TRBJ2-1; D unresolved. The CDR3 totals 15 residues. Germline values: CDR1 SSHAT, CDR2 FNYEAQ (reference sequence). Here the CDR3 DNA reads TGTGCTAGCAGCCCCACCTCTGCCATCTACAATGAGCAGTTCTTC. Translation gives CASSPTSAIYNEQFF.

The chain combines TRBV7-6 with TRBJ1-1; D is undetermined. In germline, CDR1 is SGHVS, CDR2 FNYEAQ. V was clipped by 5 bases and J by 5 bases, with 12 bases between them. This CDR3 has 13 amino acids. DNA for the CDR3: TGTGCCAGCAGCCCGGTAATAGGTACTGAAGCTTTCTTT. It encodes CASSPVIGTEAFF.